This T cell receptor (beta chain) comes out of a study of monozygotic twins with inflammatory bowel disease. Study-wide results and limits: The results supported no single strong signal or clonotype associated with IBD.

TCRdb re-called the 5' RACE reads, yielding one record per CDR3 amino acid sequence without DNA. This listing includes more than 350,000 distinct CDR3 sequences. The CDR3 runs to 16 residues. From germline, CDR1 is MDHEN and CDR2 SYDVKM. Details on this clonotype: What it binds is not known.

The chain joins TRBV28 to TRBJ1-6; the D call from TCRdb, TRBD1, cannot be confirmed without DNA. The clonotype was recovered from a human donor with ulcerative colitis or Crohn's disease, or a healthy co-twin of an affected twin (not recorded which). The sequenced sample consisted of blood. CDR3: CASSLPGTGHNSPLHF.